This T cell receptor (beta chain) was profiled in a study of CD8 T cell repertoires and HIV-1 epitope variants. About the study: Controls were a CMV, EBV and flu peptide pool, Ebola AY9 negative control, and no-peptide well. Equal numbers of autologous T cell-negative cells presented antigen to enriched T cells. General study points: Roughly 10 TCR beta clonotypes were antigen-specific, more than five apparently recognizing autologous or escape variants.

Sequencing used immunoSEQ multiplex PCR; TCRdb keeps in-frame clones, though not all of them. This table holds just under 3,500 clones, about 65% found once. To note about this clone: The antigen remains undetermined.

The source material was cultured CD8+ T cells derived from PBMCs. This receptor was obtained from a male donor with HIV.

The CDR3 coding sequence is TGTGCCAGCAGTTTGGCGGTGACGGACTATGGCTACACCTTC. This sequence encodes CASSLAVTDYGYTF. The chain combines TRBV27 with TRBJ1-2; D is unclear. The CDR3 extends over 14 amino acids. Germline lookup yields CDR1 MNHEY and CDR2 SMNVEV (reference sequence). Between the trimmed V and J ends, which lost 3 bases and 3 bases, there was a span of 11 bases.